The T cell receptor (beta chain) under discussion was sequenced for a study of low-dose radiotherapy and immunotherapy resistance in tumors. Study-wide context: Patients were treated with intravenous nivolumab at 240 mg every two weeks and were also dosed with ipilimumab at 1 mg/kg every six weeks. The authors gave intravenous cyclophosphamide 200 mg/m2 every two weeks, one day before radiation and immunotherapy. With cycle 1 day 1 as the start, patients took oral aspirin 300 mg daily for four cycles.

This clonotype turned up a few times. The trim removed 7 bases at V and 2 bases at J, leaving 0 bases unmatched. This CDR3 is 13 amino acids long. With TRAV- and TRBV-specific primers, first-strand cDNA was made, covering the alpha and beta chains. TCRs were amplified for approximately 21 PCR cycles with a constant-region primer and V-primer adapter. Following isolation, mRNA was amplified via in vitro transcription. TCRdb called the reads again in MiXCR, with one record for every CDR3 protein. The sample records 6,000 to 6,500 distinct CDR3 sequences, roughly 80% being singletons. This chain links TRBV12-3 or TRBV12-4 with TRBJ1-4; TRBD1 agrees at 8 bases. This sequence was found in a human donor with advanced metastatic prostate, ovarian, gallbladder or colorectal cancer (not recorded which). This table probably holds off-target reads from a library built for another chain. The CDR3 region has the DNA TGTGCCAGCAACAGGGGGACTAATGAAAAACTGTTTTTT. This encodes CASNRGTNEKLFF.